The 20 T cell receptor beta chains listed next were all sequenced from one sample in a study of blood T cells in healthy people across ages. Next came a second PCR, run for about 7 to 12 cycles, which used a sample-barcoded 5' primer along with a J-beta primer mix. TCRdb processed the 5' RACE reads anew with MiXCR; each CDR3 protein has one entry. Among about 1.4 million distinct CDR3 sequences listed, almost 60% were seen once. Sequenced material: blood. These receptors were taken from a man younger than 30 in good health.

This clonotype has only one observation. CDR3 sequence: CASSGDGTVNTEAFF. The CDR3 DNA reads as TGTGCCAGCAGTGGGGACGGGACGGTAAACACTGAAGCTTTCTTT. The V call is TRBV28, the J call TRBJ1-1, with a tentative D call TRBD1 (5 bases). CDR3 length: 15 amino acids. The V end was cut by 5 bases, the J end by 2 bases, with 15 bases between. The germline CDR1 and CDR2 sequences are MDHEN and SYDVKM.

This sequence joins TRBV4-3 and TRBJ2-5; perhaps TRBD1 as D (5 bases). The V and J ends lost 1 base and 2 bases respectively, with 11 bases between them. This CDR3 contains 15 residues. Germline V gene sequence: CDR1 LGHNA, CDR2 YSLEER. CDR3 protein: CASSQGVGVQETQYF. The CDR3 DNA reads as TGCGCCAGCAGCCAAGGGGTAGGGGTTCAAGAGACCCAGTACTTC.

This chain links TRBV2 with TRBJ1-2; a possible D gene is TRBD1 (5 bases). Trimming left V 4 bases short and J 6 bases short, with 12 bases between. The CDR3 spans 13 residues. CDR1 is SNHLY and CDR2 is FYNNEI in the germline V gene. The CDR3: CASSVRGLDGYTF. CDR3 DNA: TGTGCCAGCAGTGTAAGGGGTTTAGATGGCTACACCTTC.

This chain links TRBV4-2 with TRBJ1-2; the D gene is possibly TRBD1 (5 bases). The ends were cut back, 5 bases at V and 4 bases at J, with 17 bases in the middle. The CDR3 has 15 residues. The V gene's germline CDR1 is LGHNA and CDR2 YNFKEQ. In DNA form, the CDR3 reads TGTGCCAGCAGCTCCAGGCGCGGAGGGGCCTATGGCTACACCTTC. This translates into CASSSRRGGAYGYTF.

CDR3 in amino acids: CATSRDRRTAEQYF. The CDR3 region has the DNA TGTGCCACCAGCAGAGATAGAAGGACAGCCGAGCAGTACTTC. This chain joins TRBV15 and TRBJ2-7, with D possibly being TRBD1 (6 bases). V lost 0 bases, J lost 6 bases, and 12 bases lay in between. The CDR3 has 14 amino acids. Germline CDR1 LNHNV, CDR2 YYDKDF (reference sequence).

This clonotype was found a few times. The J gene is TRBJ1-4, the V gene TRBV12-3 or TRBV12-4, with D unresolved. This CDR3 has 12 residues. Trimming left V 5 bases short and J 8 bases short, with 9 bases between. The CDR3 region is CASSPSREKLFF. CDR3 bases: TGTGCCAGCAGTCCCTCGCGGGAAAAACTGTTTTTT.

The V gene is TRBV7-9, the J gene TRBJ2-2; the D gene is possibly TRBD1 (6 bases). Per germline, CDR1 SEHNR and CDR2 FQNEAQ (reference sequence). V lost 0 bases to trimming and J lost 4 bases, with 9 bases between them. The CDR3 has 15 residues. The chain's CDR3 is CASSLAGTSTGELFF. For the CDR3, the DNA is TGTGCCAGCAGCTTAGCAGGGACATCCACCGGGGAGCTGTTTTTT. The full variable domain, rest sourced from reference TRBV7-9 and TRBJ2-2, is DTGVSQNPRHKITKRGQNVTFRCDPISEHNRLYWYRQTLGQGPEFLTYFQNEAQLEKSRLLSDRFSAERPKGSFSTLEIQRTEQGDSAMYLCASSLAGTSTGELFFGEGSRLTVL.

The chain couples TRBV20-1 to TRBJ2-3; no clear D gene. This CDR3 region has 14 residues. Germline V CDR1 and CDR2: DFQATT, SNEGSKA (reference sequence). Trimming removed 1 base from V and 4 bases from J, with 12 bases in between. Here the CDR3 DNA reads TGCAGTGCTAGAGTGTCTAGAGCCCCAGATACGCAGTATTTT. Its protein is CSARVSRAPDTQYF.

The rearrangement links TRBV6-5 to TRBJ1-5; D is unresolved. The germline gives CDR1 MNHEY, CDR2 SVGAGI. Trimming removed 2 bases from V and 7 bases from J, with 12 bases in between. The CDR3 spans 14 residues. The CDR3 DNA reads TGTGCCAGCAGTTACGCGATCGGAAGACAGCCCCAGCATTTT. It translates to CASSYAIGRQPQHF.

This clonotype came up once. The CDR3 protein is CASSQDTRGNYGYTF. CDR3 coding DNA: TGCGCCAGCAGCCAAGATACCAGGGGAAACTATGGCTACACCTTC. V gene TRBV4-1 combines with J gene TRBJ1-2; D perhaps matches TRBD1 (6 bases). Germline-derived CDR1 and CDR2 are MGHRA and YSYEKL. The CDR3 loop spans 15 amino acids. The ends were cut back, 0 bases at V and 2 bases at J, with 10 bases in the middle.

CDR3 sequence: CASSLDAMNQPQHF. In DNA form, the CDR3 reads TGTGCCAGCAGCTTAGACGCCATGAATCAGCCCCAGCATTTT. The rearrangement links TRBV7-9 to TRBJ1-5, with D uncertain. Per germline, CDR1 SEHNR and CDR2 FQNEAQ (reference sequence). The CDR3 has 14 residues. The V gene lost 1 base and the J gene lost 4 bases, with 8 bases spanning the gap. Together with reference TRBV7-9 and TRBJ1-5, the CDR3 gives the full variable domain: DTGVSQNPRHKITKRGQNVTFRCDPISEHNRLYWYRQTLGQGPEFLTYFQNEAQLEKSRLLSDRFSAERPKGSFSTLEIQRTEQGDSAMYLCASSLDAMNQPQHFGDGTRLSIL.

The gene calls are TRBV27 and TRBJ2-2, with 7 bases matching TRBD1. CDR1 MNHEY and CDR2 SMNVEV come from the germline V gene (reference sequence). V trimming: 4 bases; J trimming: 3 bases; junction bases outside the gene matches: 2. This CDR3 is 14 amino acids long. Written as DNA, the CDR3 is TGTGCCAGCAGTTGGACAGGCGACACCGGGGAGCTGTTTTTT. Its translation is CASSWTGDTGELFF.

This clonotype has more than one count but fewer than ten. The genes are TRBV10-3 and TRBJ2-1, with D hard to call. The CDR3 loop spans 13 amino acids. V was cut by 1 base and J by 9 bases, with 10 bases left in between. Germline lookup yields CDR1 ENHRY and CDR2 SYGVKD. Here the CDR3 DNA reads TGTGCCATCAGTGAGTTAAAGGGTCCTGAGCAGTTCTTC. Its translation is CAISELKGPEQFF.

CDR3: CARGTRAHEQFF. The DNA for the CDR3 is TGTGCCAGAGGGACTCGGGCCCATGAGCAGTTCTTC. The chain recombines TRBV2 with TRBJ2-1; D possibly corresponds to TRBD2 (6 bases). Per germline, CDR1 SNHLY and CDR2 FYNNEI. The V end was cut by 9 bases, the J end by 8 bases, with 14 bases between. The CDR3 is made up of 12 amino acids.

Worth noting for this clonotype: Germline is not matched at one junction end, which may reflect a read error. V gene TRBV10-1 combines with J gene TRBJ2-3; 7 nucleotides match TRBD2. Germline CDR1 and CDR2: WNHNN and SYGVQD (reference sequence). The CDR3 has 15 amino acids. CDR3 amino acids: CASSVLATSTDTQYF. CDR3 DNA sequence: TGCGCCAGCAGTGTACTAGCGACTAGCACGGATACGCAGTATTTT.

In its sample, this clonotype was seen a few times. V usage is TRBV6-5 and J usage is TRBJ2-7; D unresolved. The CDR3 sequence is 16 residues long. The V gene's germline CDR1 is MNHEY and CDR2 SVGAGI. The V end lost 5 bases, the J end lost 2 bases, and 19 bases lay between the germline ends. CDR3 in DNA: TGTGCCAGCAGTCCCTTTATGGGAACGGAAACCTACGAGCAGTACTTC. Residues: CASSPFMGTETYEQYF.

The chain links TRBV5-5 to TRBJ2-3, with D perhaps TRBD1 (6 bases). Trimming stripped 2 bases from V and 0 bases from J, with 13 bases between. Germline V gives CDR1 SGHKS, CDR2 YYEKEE (reference sequence). This CDR3 comprises 16 residues. For the CDR3, the DNA is TGTGCCAGCAGCTTCCGACAGGAGGCAAGCACAGATACGCAGTATTTT. Its protein is CASSFRQEASTDTQYF.

This clonotype has a single count. The chain carries TRBV9 and TRBJ2-3; tentative D call: TRBD1 (5 bases). Germline CDR1 and CDR2: SGDLS and YYNGEE. The CDR3 consists of 15 residues. Trimming removed 0 bases at V and 2 bases at J, with 10 bases between. CDR3 loop: CASSVEDTLTDTQYF. The DNA of the CDR3 is TGTGCCAGCAGCGTAGAGGACACACTCACAGATACGCAGTATTTT.

The chain couples TRBV5-1 to TRBJ1-3; no reliable D call. Germline CDR1 SGHRS, CDR2 YFSETQ. This CDR3 is built from 14 residues. V was trimmed by 4 bases and J by 0 bases, leaving 8 bases between them. This CDR3 reads CASSVDGSGNTIYF. The CDR3 nucleotides read TGCGCCAGCAGCGTGGATGGCTCTGGAAACACCATATATTTT.

In its sample, this clonotype was seen a few times. The rearrangement uses TRBV4-2 and TRBJ2-7, with D possibly being TRBD2 (6 bases). V gave up 0 bases and J gave up 0 bases, with 12 bases separating them. CDR3 length equals 16 residues. Looked up from germline, CDR1 is LGHNA and CDR2 is YNFKEQ. The CDR3 spells CASSQDAGSTSYEQYF. CDR3 in DNA: TGTGCCAGCAGCCAAGACGCGGGGTCGACCTCCTACGAGCAGTACTTC.